These 9 T cell receptor beta chains came from one sample sequenced in a study of technical replicates of blood from a handful of donors. Here immunoSEQ multiplex PCR was the method, and the copy in TCRdb shows in-frame clones only, minus some. Of 50,000 to 70,000 clones in the sample, just over 90% were seen once. Sequencing was done on a sample of PBMCs. These receptors were collected from a human donor in good health. Some clones in this sample may be carry-over from other donors' samples.

The J gene is TRBJ1-6, the V gene TRBV9; D unresolved. This CDR3 contains 15 residues. The germline gives CDR1 SGDLS, CDR2 YYNGEE. V shed 0 bases and J shed 6 bases, with 10 bases lying between them. The CDR3 is CASSVDQAPNSPLHF. The CDR3 nucleotides read TGTGCCAGCAGCGTAGACCAGGCACCTAATTCACCCCTCCACTTT.

This clone has a handful of counts. The J gene is TRBJ2-7, the V gene TRBV7-2, with 9 positions matching TRBD2. V trimming: 1 base; J trimming: 6 bases; junction bases outside the gene matches: 7. The germline CDR1 and CDR2 sequences are SGHTA and FQGNSA. The CDR3 has 15 residues. Here the CDR3 DNA reads TGTGCCAGCAGCTTAGTAGCGGGAGTCCTCTCCGAGCAGTACTTC. This codes for CASSLVAGVLSEQYF. The complete variable domain, with remaining parts taken from reference TRBV7-2 and TRBJ2-7, reads GAGVSQSPSNKVTEKGKDVELRCDPISGHTALYWYRQSLGQGLEFLIYFQGNSAPDKSGLPSDRFSAERTGGSVSTLTIQRTQQEDSAVYLCASSLVAGVLSEQYFGPGTRLTVT.

This chain uses TRBV12-5 with TRBJ2-1; TRBD1 aligns across 8 bases. CDR3 length: 15 residues. The germline V gene has CDR1 LGHNT and CDR2 FRNRAP. V lost 5 bases to trimming and J lost 2 bases; unmatched junction nucleotides: 5. Here the CDR3 reads CASGKDRETYNEQFF. CDR3 DNA: TGTGCTAGTGGTAAGGACAGGGAAACCTACAATGAGCAGTTCTTC.

V usage is TRBV2 and J usage is TRBJ2-1; TRBD2 agrees at 10 bases. The V gene end was trimmed by 4 bases and the J gene end by 7 bases; junction bases not matched to a gene: 7. Per germline, CDR1 SNHLY and CDR2 FYNNEI. This CDR3 spans 15 amino acids. The CDR3 loop is CASSVRSGGANEQFF. CDR3 nucleotide sequence: TGTGCCAGCAGTGTTAGAAGCGGGGGGGCGAATGAGCAGTTCTTC.

CDR3 sequence: CASSWGTEGNTIYF. The CDR3 DNA reads TGTGCCAGCAGCTGGGGGACAGAAGGAAACACCATATATTTT. V is TRBV5-8 and J is TRBJ1-3; 7 bases line up with TRBD1. CDR1 SGHTS and CDR2 YDEGEE come from the germline V gene. With V trimmed by 3 bases and J by 4 bases, 4 bases remained unmatched. The CDR3 is made up of 14 amino acids.

The table lists this clone with a count of one. The rearrangement links TRBV2 to TRBJ2-7; TRBD1 agrees at 9 bases. Trimming removed 6 bases from V and 3 bases from J; junction bases left unmatched: 6. Germline CDR1 SNHLY, CDR2 FYNNEI. The CDR3 has 14 residues. The CDR3 loop reads CASREVTGGYEQYF. The CDR3 DNA follows: TGTGCCAGCAGGGAGGTGACAGGGGGCTACGAGCAGTACTTC.

The gene calls are TRBV7-2 and TRBJ1-2, with D possibly TRBD1 on 6 matching bases. Germline CDR1 reads SGHTA; CDR2 reads FQGNSA. The CDR3 runs to 13 residues. Trimming removed 2 bases from V and 3 bases from J, with 7 bases in between. CDR3 nucleotide sequence: TGTGCCAGCAGCTTACCAGGGGACTATGGCTACACCTTC. Protein: CASSLPGDYGYTF.

This clone is a singleton in its sample. The J gene is TRBJ1-1, the V gene TRBV7-9, with D tentatively TRBD1 (6 bases). The CDR3 is 14 residues long. V was clipped by 10 bases and J by 3 bases, with 18 bases between them. The germline V gene encodes CDR1 SEHNR and CDR2 FQNEAQ (reference sequence). The CDR3 DNA sequence: TGTGCCACTCGTCTGGGGGCCGGTGACACTGAAGCTTTCTTT. It encodes CATRLGAGDTEAFF.

The V and J genes are TRBV5-6 and TRBJ1-5; D is unresolved. This CDR3 comprises 15 residues. V was trimmed by 4 bases and J by 0 bases, leaving 11 bases between them. Germline CDR1 reads SGHDT; CDR2 reads YYEEEE. The CDR3 DNA reads as TGTGCCAGCAGCCTTAGGAGGGCTAGCAATCAGCCCCAGCATTTT. Translating gives CASSLRRASNQPQHF.